This entry lists 11 T cell receptor beta chains sequenced from one sample in a study of T cell repertoires in cytomegalovirus infection. TCRdb redid the calling of the reads with MiXCR, one entry per CDR3 protein. The repertoire has more than 300,000 distinct CDR3 sequences, about 34% of them found once; the top ten carry about 13%. Their target antigens are unknown. The specimen comprised cultured PBMCs, sampled from culture after CMV antigen stimulation. These receptors were taken from a human donor in good health (CMV status not recorded). Some clones in this sample may be carry-over from other donors' samples.

Worth noting for this clonotype: A read error may produce the germline difference seen at one junction end. This rearrangement joins TRBV7-2 to TRBJ2-1; the match to TRBD2 covers 8 bases. In germline, CDR1 is SGHTA, CDR2 FQGNSA. The CDR3 length is 16 residues. CDR3 nucleotides: TGTGCCGGCAGCTCCCCGGGGGGGGACCCCTACAATGAGCAGTTCTTC. Translating gives CAGSSPGGDPYNEQFF.

The chain carries TRBV10-3 and TRBJ2-4; 8 bases are a match to TRBD1. The CDR3 contains 19 residues. Unmatched junction bases numbered 15, after V lost 5 bases and J lost 0 bases. The germline V gene has CDR1 ENHRY and CDR2 SYGVKD. Here the CDR3 DNA reads TGTGCCATCAGTCCCCTCGGACAGGGAGTAAAGGTAGCCAAAAACATTCAGTACTTC. Translated, it gives CAISPLGQGVKVAKNIQYF.

There are many counts of this clonotype. The chain uses TRBV7-2 and TRBJ1-5; D is unclear. CDR3 size: 15 residues. The V gene lost 0 bases and the J gene lost 3 bases, with 9 bases spanning the gap. Germline CDR1 and CDR2: SGHTA and FQGNSA. The CDR3 loop reads CASSLAWAPNQPQHF. DNA of the CDR3: TGTGCCAGCAGCTTAGCATGGGCCCCCAATCAGCCCCAGCATTTT.

The count of this clonotype is one. The V gene is TRBV6-6, the J gene TRBJ2-3; 9 nucleotides match TRBD2. With V trimmed by 5 bases and J by 4 bases, 7 bases remained unmatched. CDR3 length: 15 amino acids. The germline gives CDR1 MNHNY, CDR2 SVGAGI (reference sequence). The CDR3 bases are TGTGCCAGCAGTGATATAGCGGGAGCCCCAGATACGCAGTATTTT. Residues: CASSDIAGAPDTQYF.

In its sample, this clonotype was seen once. CDR3 residues: CASTDRSLYF. The CDR3 region has the DNA TGTGCCAGCACCGACCGGAGTCTGTACTTC. The V and J genes are TRBV2 and TRBJ2-7; no definite D call. V shed 7 bases and J shed 12 bases, with 13 bases lying between them. The CDR3 is made up of 10 amino acids. Germline V gene data show CDR1 as SNHLY and CDR2 as FYNNEI.

This chain uses TRBV6-8 with TRBJ1-5; the D is unclear. V was shortened by 2 bases and J by 7 bases, with 6 bases between the two germline ends. Per the germline V gene, CDR1 is MNHGY and CDR2 is SAAAGT. The length of the CDR3 is 12 residues. The CDR3 protein is CASSYLLQPQHF. The CDR3 nucleotides read TGTGCCAGCAGTTACCTATTACAGCCCCAGCATTTT.

A few counts support this clonotype. The V and J genes are TRBV6-1 and TRBJ1-4, with a weak D call TRBD1 (6 bases). V dropped 11 bases and J dropped 0 bases, with 13 bases sitting between them. The CDR3 is 14 residues long. Looked up from germline, CDR1 is MNHNS and CDR2 is SASEGT. The CDR3, as DNA: TGTGCCGTCGGGGCAGGGGCAACTAATGAAAAACTGTTTTTT. Its translation: CAVGAGATNEKLFF.

The chain recombines TRBV19 with TRBJ2-5, with 11 bases fitting TRBD2. V shed 3 bases and J 3 bases; nucleotides not matched to a gene: 6. CDR1 LNHDA and CDR2 SQIVND come from the germline V gene (reference sequence). CDR3 length equals 16 residues. CDR3: CASSMVGTSGKETQYF. DNA for the CDR3: TGTGCCAGTAGTATGGTCGGGACTAGCGGAAAAGAGACCCAGTACTTC.

A few counts support this clonotype. The rearrangement links TRBV28 to TRBJ1-2; perhaps TRBD1 as D (5 bases). CDR1 and CDR2 from the germline V gene are MDHEN and SYDVKM. This CDR3 has 16 residues. The V end was cut by 3 bases, the J end by 2 bases, with 16 bases between. The CDR3 DNA sequence: TGTGCCAGCAGTTTCCCTCCGGGGACTGGCAACTATGGCTACACCTTC. Its translation: CASSFPPGTGNYGYTF.

This clonotype was seen a few times. This chain uses TRBV12-3 or TRBV12-4 with TRBJ2-7; no definite D call. There are 18 residues in the CDR3. The V end lost 5 bases, the J end lost 3 bases, and 26 bases lay between the germline ends. This CDR3 is CASSRIIGDASLRYEQYF. As DNA, the CDR3 is TGTGCCAGCAGTCGGATAATAGGAGACGCAAGTCTGCGCTACGAGCAGTACTTC.

The genes are TRBV20-1 and TRBJ2-5; 11 nucleotides match TRBD2. Germline lookup yields CDR1 DFQATT and CDR2 SNEGSKA (reference sequence). This CDR3 is 17 amino acids long. With V trimmed by 6 bases and J by 1 base, 13 bases remained unmatched. The CDR3 coding sequence is TGCAGTGCCACAACCGGGACTAGCGGTTCCCCCCAAGAGACCCAGTACTTC. This codes for CSATTGTSGSPQETQYF.